The next 21 T cell receptor beta chains were all read from a single sample in a study of T cell responses to AZD1222 COVID-19 vaccine. Produced via immunoSEQ multiplex PCR; TCRdb's table is partial and in-frame only. Counted here are about 140,000 clones, approximately 93% occurring once; the ten biggest clones make up about 12%. Material: peripheral blood, obtained after recovery from COVID-19. The receptor set was obtained from an adult who had recovered from COVID-19.

The CDR3 DNA is TGCGCCAGCAGGACAGACCTTAACACTGAAGCTTTCTTT. It codes for CASRTDLNTEAFF. The V call is TRBV5-1, the J call TRBJ1-1; D possibly corresponds to TRBD1 (5 bases). From germline, CDR1 is SGHRS and CDR2 YFSETQ. This CDR3 has 13 amino acids. Trimming removed 5 bases at V and 2 bases at J, with 10 bases between. Full variable domain (missing parts from reference TRBV5-1 and TRBJ1-1): KAGVTQTPRYLIKTRGQQVTLSCSPISGHRSVSWYQQTPGQGLQFLFEYFSETQRNKGNFPGRFSGRQFSNSRSEMNVSTLELGDSALYLCASRTDLNTEAFFGQGTRLTVV.

This chain links TRBV27 with TRBJ2-3; no reliable D call. The ends were cut back, 2 bases at V and 3 bases at J, with 12 bases in the middle. Germline V gene data show CDR1 as MNHEY and CDR2 as SMNVEV (reference sequence). The CDR3 runs to 15 residues. CDR3 sequence reads: CASSLDQRSTDTQYF. The DNA for the CDR3 is TGTGCCAGCAGTTTAGACCAGCGTTCAACAGATACGCAGTATTTT.

The chain has TRBV20-1 and TRBJ2-5; D perhaps matches TRBD2 (5 bases). In germline, CDR1 is DFQATT, CDR2 SNEGSKA (reference sequence). The CDR3 is made up of 11 amino acids. CDR3 in DNA: TGCAGCGGAGCGGTCGGAAAGACCCAGTACTTC. Translation gives CSGAVGKTQYF.

Details on this clone: One end of the junction fails to match germline, which may point to a read error. CDR3 in DNA: TGTGCCAGTAGTACCCCCCGGGACAGGGGGCAGACAGCTTTC. It specifies CASSTPRDRGQTAF. The chain recombines TRBV19 with TRBJ1-2; 12 positions agree with TRBD1. The germline gives CDR1 LNHDA, CDR2 SQIVND (reference sequence). CDR3 length: 14 amino acids.

This chain connects TRBV12-3 or TRBV12-4 to TRBJ2-7; the D gene could be TRBD1 or TRBD2 (6 bases each). The CDR3 length is 13 residues. V lost 4 bases, J lost 6 bases, and 13 bases lay in between. In nucleotides, the CDR3 is TGTGCCAGCAGTTGGAGGGGGGCTGGCGAGCAGTACTTC. Its protein is CASSWRGAGEQYF.

The chain carries TRBV7-9 and TRBJ2-7, with D perhaps TRBD1 (7 bases). The CDR3 totals 16 residues. V was shortened by 5 bases and J by 1 base, with 18 bases between the two germline ends. Germline V gives CDR1 SEHNR, CDR2 FQNEAQ (reference sequence). The CDR3 sequence is CASSRWRGPFSYEQYF. The CDR3 nucleotides read TGTGCCAGCAGCCGCTGGAGGGGGCCTTTTTCCTACGAGCAGTACTTC. The variable domain in full, with the rest retrieved from reference TRBV7-9 and TRBJ2-7, is DTGVSQNPRHKITKRGQNVTFRCDPISEHNRLYWYRQTLGQGPEFLTYFQNEAQLEKSRLLSDRFSAERPKGSFSTLEIQRTEQGDSAMYLCASSRWRGPFSYEQYFGPGTRLTVT.

The rearrangement uses TRBV6-2 or TRBV6-3 and TRBJ1-5; 8 positions match TRBD1. This CDR3 contains 20 residues. Germline CDR1 and CDR2: MNHEY and SVGEGT. V shed 4 bases, J shed 4 bases, and the junction held 21 bases outside the gene matches. CDR3 sequence reads: CASSSLPRGPEVEWNQPQHF. The CDR3 nucleotides read TGTGCCAGCAGTTCCCTCCCCAGGGGGCCCGAGGTAGAGTGGAATCAGCCCCAGCATTTT.

J is TRBJ1-2 and V is TRBV4-1; TRBD1 matches 9 bases. Germline-derived CDR1 and CDR2 are MGHRA and YSYEKL. CDR3 length: 15 amino acids. V trimming: 1 base; J trimming: 2 bases; junction bases outside the gene matches: 2. The CDR3 here is CASSQVGTGNYGYTF. Here the CDR3 DNA reads TGCGCCAGCAGCCAAGTGGGGACAGGGAACTATGGCTACACCTTC.

V usage is TRBV9 and J usage is TRBJ1-2, with a weak D call TRBD1 (6 bases). The germline V gene has CDR1 SGDLS and CDR2 YYNGEE. The CDR3 is 15 amino acids. The ends were cut back, 4 bases at V and 4 bases at J, with 17 bases in the middle. The CDR3 nucleotides are TGTGCCAGCAGCCCGTCGGGGGGCGTAGGCTATGGCTACACCTTC. Translated, it gives CASSPSGGVGYGYTF.

V gene TRBV4-1 combines with J gene TRBJ1-3; D not resolved. CDR3 length: 13 residues. Per germline, CDR1 MGHRA and CDR2 YSYEKL. The V and J ends lost 0 bases and 4 bases respectively, with 4 bases between them. The CDR3 loop is CASSQDRGNTIYF. As DNA, the CDR3 is TGCGCCAGCAGCCAAGATAGGGGAAACACCATATATTTT.

Only one count was recorded for this clone. This rearrangement joins TRBV19 to TRBJ2-1; TRBD2 agrees at 8 bases. The J segment lost 0 bases and the V segment lost 6 bases, leaving 1 base of the junction unmatched. Germline assignment: CDR1 LNHDA and CDR2 SQIVND (reference sequence). The CDR3 runs 14 residues. CDR3 sequence (DNA): TGTGCCAGTAGACTAGCGGTCTCCTACAATGAGCAGTTCTTC. Amino acids: CASRLAVSYNEQFF.

This chain joins TRBV3-1 (or the pseudogene TRBV3-2) and TRBJ2-5; 8 nucleotides align to TRBD1. Germline trimming cut 0 bases from V and 5 bases from J; bases unmatched to any gene: 11. This CDR3 is built from 17 residues. Germline CDR1 LGHDT, CDR2 YNNKEL (reference sequence). The CDR3 nucleotides read TGTGCCAGCAGCCAAGAATCCAGGGGGCTAATCGCGGAGACCCAGTACTTC. As protein: CASSQESRGLIAETQYF.

This chain connects TRBV15 to TRBJ2-1; TRBD1 matches at 10 bases. V lost 2 bases, J lost 6 bases, and 7 bases stayed unmatched. CDR3 size: 16 residues. CDR1 is LNHNV and CDR2 is YYDKDF in the germline V gene (reference sequence). DNA of the CDR3: TGTGCCACCAGCAGACCCTCCGGGACAGGGGCCAATGAGCAGTTCTTC. This translates into CATSRPSGTGANEQFF.

The chain couples TRBV21-1 to TRBJ2-7. TRBV21-1 is listed as a pseudogene. The CDR3 totals 14 residues. CDR3 sequence reads: CASRRTRPSYEQYF. The CDR3 bases are TGTGCCAGCCGAAGGACGCGACCCTCCTACGAGCAGTACTTC.

This clone showed up just once. The chain carries TRBV5-1 and TRBJ1-1; D not certain. There are 15 residues in the CDR3. CDR1 SGHRS and CDR2 YFSETQ come from the germline V gene. The V gene lost 7 bases and the J gene lost 2 bases, with 18 bases spanning the gap. Here the CDR3 reads CASLPAQASNTEAFF. CDR3 nucleotides: TGCGCCAGCTTACCGGCTCAAGCGAGTAACACTGAAGCTTTCTTT. The whole variable domain, filled in from reference TRBV5-1 and TRBJ1-1, reads KAGVTQTPRYLIKTRGQQVTLSCSPISGHRSVSWYQQTPGQGLQFLFEYFSETQRNKGNFPGRFSGRQFSNSRSEMNVSTLELGDSALYLCASLPAQASNTEAFFGQGTRLTVV.

The chain combines TRBV5-1 with TRBJ1-4; 7 bases map to TRBD1. CDR1 and CDR2 (germline): SGHRS, YFSETQ. This CDR3 has 14 amino acids. The trim removed 4 bases at V and 5 bases at J, leaving 5 bases unmatched. The CDR3 bases are TGCGCCAGCAGCCCCGGGACAGCAAATGAAAAACTGTTTTTT. It encodes CASSPGTANEKLFF.

The chain employs TRBV7-9 and TRBJ1-1; TRBD1 matches at 8 bases. V was pared by 2 bases and J by 7 bases, with 9 bases of the junction left unmatched. Per the germline V gene, CDR1 is SEHNR and CDR2 is FQNEAQ (reference sequence). The CDR3 has 15 amino acids. CDR3 sequence reads: CASSLLQGALNEAFF. As DNA, the CDR3 is TGTGCCAGCAGCTTATTGCAGGGGGCGCTGAATGAAGCTTTCTTT.

The chain employs TRBV28 and TRBJ1-6; maybe TRBD1 (6 bases). Trimming stripped 5 bases from V and 8 bases from J, with 10 bases between. This CDR3 spans 13 amino acids. CDR1 and CDR2 (germline): MDHEN, SYDVKM. The DNA for the CDR3 is TGTGCCAGCAGTCAGGGGAACGATTCACCCCTCCACTTT. Protein sequence: CASSQGNDSPLHF.

This rearrangement joins TRBV20-1 to TRBJ2-6, with a tentative D call TRBD2 (6 bases). This CDR3 has 16 residues. From germline, CDR1 is DFQATT and CDR2 SNEGSKA (reference sequence). The ends were cut back, 3 bases at V and 0 bases at J, with 12 bases in the middle. The CDR3 protein is CSASEGTGSGANVLTF. The CDR3, as DNA: TGCAGTGCTAGTGAAGGGACTGGCTCTGGGGCCAACGTCCTGACTTTC.

Here the CDR3 DNA reads TGTGCCAGCAACTCTGACAGGGGGCGTGGGACCCAGTACTTC. Translating it yields CASNSDRGRGTQYF. V usage is TRBV27 and J usage is TRBJ2-5, with 10 bases that match TRBD1. This CDR3 contains 14 residues. Trimming cost V 7 bases and J 7 bases; bases outside gene matches: 9. Germline CDR1 is MNHEY and CDR2 is SMNVEV (reference sequence).

This rearrangement joins TRBV27 to TRBJ1-3; D gene ambiguous. Trimming left V 11 bases short and J 4 bases short, with 12 bases between. The germline CDR1 and CDR2 sequences are MNHEY and SMNVEV (reference sequence). The CDR3 totals 12 residues. The CDR3 DNA reads as TGTGCCGGGGTGAAACGCGGAAACACCATATATTTT. Its protein product is CAGVKRGNTIYF.